These 13 T cell receptor beta chains were all obtained from the same sample, sequenced in a study of blood T cell repertoires in COVID-19. TCRdb keeps only in-frame clones here, not all; method: immunoSEQ multiplex PCR. The sample lists about 150,000 clones; about 86% were seen once. Specimen: peripheral blood. These receptors were obtained from a man between 65 and 79 years old with acute or convalescent COVID-19.

The chain carries TRBV4-1 and TRBJ2-3; TRBD2 might be the D (6 bases). The germline V gene encodes CDR1 MGHRA and CDR2 YSYEKL. Between the trimmed V and J ends, which lost 4 bases and 2 bases, there was a span of 25 bases. The CDR3 loop spans 19 amino acids. The CDR3 DNA reads as TGCGCCAGCAGCCGATTATTGGGGAGGCACTCTGGAGTCACAGATACGCAGTATTTT. Its protein is CASSRLLGRHSGVTDTQYF.

The genes are TRBV24-1 and TRBJ1-2; D is unresolved. CDR1 is KGHDR, CDR2 SFDVKD, per germline. This CDR3 is 13 amino acids long. Trimming took 2 bases from V and 3 from J, leaving 6 bases between them. Here the CDR3 reads CATSDSPYYGYTF. CDR3 nucleotides: TGTGCCACCAGTGATTCTCCGTACTATGGCTACACCTTC.

The chain recombines TRBV10-2 with TRBJ2-2, with 13 bases matching TRBD2. Germline V gene sequence: CDR1 WSHSY, CDR2 SAAADI. This CDR3 has 14 amino acids. The ends lost 6 bases at V and 8 bases at J; junction bases unmatched: 3. This chain's CDR3 is CASRLAGGAGELFF. CDR3 DNA sequence: TGCGCCAGCAGACTAGCGGGAGGGGCGGGGGAGCTGTTTTTT.

The chain uses TRBV5-4 and TRBJ2-1; 12 bases are shared with TRBD2. CDR3 length: 18 residues. The germline CDR1 and CDR2 sequences are SGHNT and YYREEE (reference sequence). V shed 3 bases and J 3 bases; nucleotides not matched to a gene: 10. CDR3 loop: CASSSGSLAGGIYNEQFF. Here the CDR3 DNA reads TGTGCCAGCAGCTCGGGCAGCCTAGCGGGAGGGATCTACAATGAGCAGTTCTTC.

The chain has TRBV7-9 and TRBJ2-1, with TRBD1 matching over 10 bases. CDR1 and CDR2 from the germline V gene are SEHNR and FQNEAQ (reference sequence). The J segment lost 5 bases and the V segment lost 2 bases, leaving 6 bases of the junction unmatched. CDR3 length: 16 amino acids. The CDR3: CASSLPRDRGNNEQFF. The DNA for the CDR3 is TGTGCCAGCAGCTTACCCAGGGACAGGGGCAACAATGAGCAGTTCTTC. Looking up the rest from reference TRBV7-9 and TRBJ2-1 gives the full variable domain: DTGVSQNPRHKITKRGQNVTFRCDPISEHNRLYWYRQTLGQGPEFLTYFQNEAQLEKSRLLSDRFSAERPKGSFSTLEIQRTEQGDSAMYLCASSLPRDRGNNEQFFGPGTRLTVL.

The chain couples TRBV2 to TRBJ1-2; D gene ambiguous. The CDR3 length is 14 residues. Germline CDR1 and CDR2: SNHLY and FYNNEI. Trimming cost V 1 base and J 2 bases, with 8 bases left between them. The CDR3 DNA is TGTGCCAGCAGTGAAGAGTCAGTAAACTATGGCTACACCTTC. This encodes CASSEESVNYGYTF. The variable domain in full, completed from reference TRBV2 and TRBJ1-2, reads EPEVTQTPSHQVTQMGQEVILRCVPISNHLYFYWYRQILGQKVEFLVSFYNNEISEKSEIFDDQFSVERPDGSNFTLKIRSTKLEDSAMYFCASSEESVNYGYTFGSGTRLTVV.

Only one count was recorded for this clone. The chain employs TRBV9 and TRBJ2-3, with unresolved D. Trimming took off 2 bases at V and 0 bases at J, with 10 bases between the two ends. Germline V CDR1 and CDR2: SGDLS, YYNGEE. The CDR3 is made up of 15 amino acids. Here the CDR3 DNA reads TGTGCCAGCAGCGTCGAGCAGACTAGCACAGATACGCAGTATTTT. It codes for CASSVEQTSTDTQYF.

This chain uses TRBV7-8 with TRBJ1-5; D possibly corresponds to TRBD1 (5 bases). Germline values: CDR1 SGHVS, CDR2 FQNEAQ. This CDR3 has 15 amino acids. V shed 4 bases and J shed 6 bases, with 16 bases lying between them. Here the CDR3 DNA reads TGTGCCAGCAGCTCAACCCCCAGGGATATTCAGCCCCAGCATTTT. Translation: CASSSTPRDIQPQHF.

This chain's CDR3 is CATSGANQPQHF. In DNA, the CDR3 is TGTGCCACCAGCGGGGCTAATCAGCCCCAGCATTTT. The chain links TRBV15 to TRBJ1-5, with D possibly being TRBD1 (5 bases). The CDR3 length is 12 residues. The germline V and J ends were trimmed by 5 bases and 4 bases, with 6 bases remaining between them. Germline CDR1 LNHNV, CDR2 YYDKDF (reference sequence).

The chain carries TRBV6-5 and TRBJ2-7, with 12 bases identical to TRBD1. The CDR3 is 14 amino acids. Trimming at V came to 8 bases and at J to 4 bases, leaving 6 bases not matched to a gene. Germline V gene data show CDR1 as MNHEY and CDR2 as SVGAGI. The CDR3 DNA reads TGTGCCAGCCGGGGGGGACAGGGGGCATACGAGCAGTACTTC. Translation: CASRGGQGAYEQYF.

CDR3 region: CASSSTGPQGGETQYF. DNA for the CDR3: TGTGCCAGCTCATCCACGGGACCCCAAGGGGGCGAGACCCAGTACTTC. The genes are TRBV18 and TRBJ2-5; TRBD1 aligns across 7 bases. Per the germline V gene, CDR1 is KGHSH and CDR2 is LQKENI. This CDR3 spans 16 amino acids. V shed 5 bases and J 5 bases; nucleotides not matched to a gene: 14.

This clone was seen only a few times. The chain is built from TRBV5-4 and TRBJ2-3; 9 nucleotides agree with TRBD2. The CDR3 has 19 residues. J lost 1 base, V lost 0 bases, and 12 bases had no gene match. The germline V gene encodes CDR1 SGHNT and CDR2 YYREEE (reference sequence). CDR3 residues: CASSLGGILIAGGTDTQYF. CDR3 sequence (DNA): TGTGCCAGCAGCTTGGGGGGTATTCTTATAGCGGGAGGCACAGATACGCAGTATTTT.

V and J are TRBV7-2 and TRBJ1-1; D is undetermined. CDR1 is SGHTA and CDR2 is FQGNSA in the germline V gene. This CDR3 has 14 amino acids. V was clipped by 7 bases and J by 5 bases, with 17 bases between them. CDR3: CASKRSEFGTEAFF. The CDR3 DNA reads TGTGCCAGCAAAAGGTCGGAGTTCGGTACTGAAGCTTTCTTT.